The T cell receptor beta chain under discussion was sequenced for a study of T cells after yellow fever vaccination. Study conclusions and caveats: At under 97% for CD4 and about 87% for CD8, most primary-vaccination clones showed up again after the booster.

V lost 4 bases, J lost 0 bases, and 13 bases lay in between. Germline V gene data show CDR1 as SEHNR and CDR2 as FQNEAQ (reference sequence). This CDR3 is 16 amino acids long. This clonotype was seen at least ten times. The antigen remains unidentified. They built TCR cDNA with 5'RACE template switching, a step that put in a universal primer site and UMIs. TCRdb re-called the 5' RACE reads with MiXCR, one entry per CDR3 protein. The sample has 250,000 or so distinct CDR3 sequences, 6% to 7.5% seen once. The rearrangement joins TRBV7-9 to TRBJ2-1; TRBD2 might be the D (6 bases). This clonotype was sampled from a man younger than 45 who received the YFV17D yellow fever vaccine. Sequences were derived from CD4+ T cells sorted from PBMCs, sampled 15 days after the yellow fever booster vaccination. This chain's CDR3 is CASSSGGTYSYNEQFF. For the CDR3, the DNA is TGTGCCAGCAGCTCCGGCGGGACGTACTCCTACAATGAGCAGTTCTTC.